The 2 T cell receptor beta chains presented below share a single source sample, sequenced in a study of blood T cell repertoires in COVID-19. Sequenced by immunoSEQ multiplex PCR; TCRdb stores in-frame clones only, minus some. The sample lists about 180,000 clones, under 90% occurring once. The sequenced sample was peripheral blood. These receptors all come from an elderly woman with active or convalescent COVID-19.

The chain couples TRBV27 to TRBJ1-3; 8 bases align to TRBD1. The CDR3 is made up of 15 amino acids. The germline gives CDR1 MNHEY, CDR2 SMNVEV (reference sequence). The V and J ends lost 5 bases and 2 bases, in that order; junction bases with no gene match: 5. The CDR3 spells CASSLNRGTGNTIYF. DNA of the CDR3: TGTGCCAGCAGTCTTAACAGGGGGACTGGAAACACCATATATTTT.

CDR3: CASSLGLAGDAQYF. The CDR3 region has the DNA TGTGCCAGCAGCTTGGGACTAGCGGGAGACGCCCAGTACTTC. This rearrangement joins TRBV7-2 to TRBJ2-7; 14 bases are a match to TRBD2. The CDR3 spans 14 residues. With 3 bases clipped from V and 10 bases from J, the junction kept 5 bases outside the gene matches. Per germline, CDR1 SGHTA and CDR2 FQGNSA.